The clone carrying this TCR beta chain came up a few times. The germline V gene encodes CDR1 MNHEY and CDR2 SVGEGT. With 2 bases removed from V and 6 bases from J, the gap between germline ends came to 11 bases. This CDR3 is 15 amino acids long. The data originate from a study of blood T cell repertoires in COVID-19. The assay was immunoSEQ multiplex PCR, and TCRdb's table has in-frame clones only and misses some. The sample carries approximately 53,000 clones, approximately 80% recorded once. The sequenced sample was peripheral blood. The origin of this receptor is a woman aged 55-69 years with acute or convalescent COVID-19. The genes are TRBV6-2 or TRBV6-3 and TRBJ1-6, with D unresolved. CDR3 in DNA: TGTGCCAGCAGTTACCAACTGAGCGTTAATTCACCCCTCCACTTT. Amino acid sequence: CASSYQLSVNSPLHF.